These T cell receptor beta chains were read from a single sample in a study of cytomegalovirus exposure and HLA in healthy donors. Assay used: immunoSEQ multiplex PCR; TCRdb lists only in-frame clones, some missing. Of approximately 70,000 clones listed, around three quarters are singletons. The specimen was PBMCs. These receptors were collected from a man aged 50 or older in good health and CMV-seronegative. Both conserved end residues are part of each CDR3. The order of the fields is D gene, V gene, clone size, J gene, CDR3 protein, CDR3 DNA. A D gene is named only where the DNA matches it firmly. Only part of the rows carry a size: once, few, many, or a class if the clone is expanded.

D gene: .; V gene: TRBV4-3; clone size: few; J gene: TRBJ1-1; CDR3 protein: CASSRGRLDTEAFF; CDR3 DNA: TGCGCCAGCAGCCGCGGGAGGTTGGACACTGAAGCTTTCTTT
D gene: .; V gene: TRBV29-1; clone size: once; J gene: TRBJ2-7; CDR3 protein: CSVAPGIGPYEQYF; CDR3 DNA: TGCAGCGTCGCCCCAGGGATCGGACCTTACGAGCAGTACTTC
D gene: TRBD1; V gene: TRBV18; clone size: .; J gene: TRBJ2-7; CDR3 protein: CASSPPRGQTAWEQYF; CDR3 DNA: TGTGCCAGCTCACCACCGAGGGGACAGACTGCTTGGGAGCAGTACTTC
D gene: TRBD1; V gene: TRBV6-5; clone size: once; J gene: TRBJ2-7; CDR3 protein: CASRAGDRVHEQYF; CDR3 DNA: TGTGCCAGCAGGGCGGGGGACAGGGTCCACGAGCAGTACTTC
D gene: .; V gene: TRBV6-4; clone size: once; J gene: TRBJ1-2; CDR3 protein: CASSEPTSLVPYGYTF; CDR3 DNA: TGTGCCAGCAGTGAGCCCACTTCGTTGGTCCCCTATGGCTACACCTTC
D gene: TRBD1; V gene: TRBV7-3; clone size: .; J gene: TRBJ2-4; CDR3 protein: CASSLVGTGAKNIQYF; CDR3 DNA: TGTGCCAGCAGCTTGGTCGGGACAGGTGCAAAAAACATTCAGTACTTC
D gene: .; V gene: TRBV29-1; clone size: .; J gene: TRBJ1-2; CDR3 protein: CSVEEGARQGTGGYTF; CDR3 DNA: TGCAGCGTTGAAGAAGGGGCCAGGCAGGGGACGGGCGGCTACACCTTC
D gene: TRBD1; V gene: TRBV28; clone size: .; J gene: TRBJ2-7; CDR3 protein: CASRADRVREQYF; CDR3 DNA: TGTGCCAGCAGGGCGGACAGGGTCAGGGAGCAGTACTTC
D gene: .; V gene: TRBV4-2; clone size: .; J gene: TRBJ2-7; CDR3 protein: CASSQARFLQGFSHEQYF; CDR3 DNA: TGTGCCAGCAGCCAAGCACGGTTTTTGCAGGGATTTTCTCACGAGCAGTACTTC
D gene: .; V gene: TRBV2; clone size: .; J gene: TRBJ2-7; CDR3 protein: CASSEQGPYEQYF; CDR3 DNA: TGTGCCAGCAGTGAACAGGGCCCCTACGAGCAGTACTTC
D gene: .; V gene: TRBV14; clone size: .; J gene: TRBJ1-2; CDR3 protein: CASSQANYGYTF; CDR3 DNA: TGTGCCAGCAGCCAGGCAAACTATGGCTACACCTTC
D gene: .; V gene: TRBV5-1; clone size: .; J gene: TRBJ1-4; CDR3 protein: CASSLGSILSGKLFF; CDR3 DNA: TGCGCCAGCAGCTTAGGGAGCATACTTTCGGGAAAACTGTTTTTT
D gene: .; V gene: TRBV28; clone size: .; J gene: TRBJ1-3; CDR3 protein: CASSVRGGAGGNTIYF; CDR3 DNA: TGTGCCAGCAGTGTCAGGGGAGGGGCCGGTGGAAACACCATATATTTT
D gene: .; V gene: TRBV19; clone size: .; J gene: TRBJ1-2; CDR3 protein: CASAVANYGYTF; CDR3 DNA: TGTGCCAGCGCGGTCGCTAACTATGGCTACACCTTC
D gene: TRBD1; V gene: TRBV7-2; clone size: .; J gene: TRBJ1-2; CDR3 protein: CASSQRIRTGINNYGYTF; CDR3 DNA: TGTGCCAGCAGCCAGAGGATCCGGACAGGGATAAATAACTATGGCTACACCTTC
D gene: .; V gene: TRBV14; clone size: few; J gene: TRBJ1-3; CDR3 protein: CASSQDLETAGNTIYF; CDR3 DNA: TGTGCCAGCAGCCAAGATCTGGAGACAGCTGGAAACACCATATATTTT
D gene: .; V gene: TRBV6-5; clone size: .; J gene: TRBJ1-1; CDR3 protein: CASSRRGVTEAFF; CDR3 DNA: TGTGCCAGCAGCCGACGGGGGGTCACTGAAGCTTTCTTT
D gene: .; V gene: TRBV27; clone size: .; J gene: TRBJ2-3; CDR3 protein: CASTYGRRGGRGGGTQYF; CDR3 DNA: TGTGCCAGCACCTACGGACGGAGGGGGGGCAGGGGAGGTGGTACGCAGTATTTT
D gene: .; V gene: TRBV19; clone size: .; J gene: TRBJ1-5; CDR3 protein: CASSIGRGPGNQPQHF; CDR3 DNA: TGTGCCAGTAGTATCGGGCGGGGGCCCGGCAATCAGCCCCAGCATTTT
D gene: TRBD1; V gene: TRBV10-3; clone size: .; J gene: TRBJ1-2; CDR3 protein: CATRDQGVDGYTF; CDR3 DNA: TGTGCCACCCGAGACCAGGGGGTAGATGGCTACACCTTC
D gene: .; V gene: TRBV4-2; clone size: .; J gene: TRBJ1-3; CDR3 protein: CASSQARVNSGNTIYF; CDR3 DNA: TGTGCCAGCAGCCAGGCCAGGGTAAACTCTGGAAACACCATATATTTT
D gene: .; V gene: TRBV29-1; clone size: .; J gene: TRBJ2-4; CDR3 protein: CSVVRDLAKNIQYF; CDR3 DNA: TGCAGCGTTGTGAGAGATTTAGCCAAAAACATTCAGTACTTC
D gene: TRBD2; V gene: TRBV29-1; clone size: .; J gene: TRBJ2-1; CDR3 protein: CSVEAPPLREAFYEQFF; CDR3 DNA: TGCAGCGTTGAAGCTCCACCCTTGCGGGAGGCGTTCTATGAGCAGTTCTTC
D gene: .; V gene: TRBV5-6; clone size: .; J gene: TRBJ1-2; CDR3 protein: CASSTWGQGSYGYTF; CDR3 DNA: TGTGCCAGCAGCACCTGGGGGCAGGGGAGCTATGGCTACACCTTC
D gene: .; V gene: TRBV18; clone size: .; J gene: TRBJ1-2; CDR3 protein: CASSKDPQAYGYTF; CDR3 DNA: TGTGCCAGCTCAAAGGATCCACAGGCCTATGGCTACACCTTC
D gene: .; V gene: TRBV19; clone size: few; J gene: TRBJ1-6; CDR3 protein: CASSINPQLQASYNSPLHF; CDR3 DNA: TGTGCCAGTAGTATCAATCCCCAATTACAGGCGTCCTATAATTCACCCCTCCACTTT
D gene: TRBD1; V gene: TRBV5-1; clone size: .; J gene: TRBJ1-2; CDR3 protein: CASSSPGQLYGYTF; CDR3 DNA: TGCGCCAGCAGCTCCCCGGGACAGCTCTATGGCTACACCTTC
D gene: .; V gene: TRBV28; clone size: .; J gene: TRBJ1-1; CDR3 protein: CASSPQRVTEAFF; CDR3 DNA: TGTGCCAGCAGTCCACAGAGGGTCACTGAAGCTTTCTTT
D gene: TRBD1; V gene: TRBV6-6; clone size: .; J gene: TRBJ1-6; CDR3 protein: CGSSRQGHQSPLHF; CDR3 DNA: TGTGGCAGCAGTCGACAGGGGCATCAGTCACCCCTCCACTTT
D gene: TRBD1; V gene: TRBV6-5; clone size: .; J gene: TRBJ1-1; CDR3 protein: CASRRFQGAGTEAFF; CDR3 DNA: TGTGCCAGCAGACGATTCCAGGGGGCTGGCACTGAAGCTTTCTTT
D gene: .; V gene: TRBV5-1; clone size: once; J gene: TRBJ2-2; CDR3 protein: CASSRGGTGELFF; CDR3 DNA: TGCGCCAGCAGCAGAGGGGGCACCGGGGAGCTGTTTTTT
D gene: TRBD2; V gene: TRBV6-6; clone size: .; J gene: TRBJ2-1; CDR3 protein: CASSGLAGGPGQFF; CDR3 DNA: TGTGCCAGCAGCGGACTAGCGGGAGGGCCTGGGCAGTTCTTC
D gene: .; V gene: TRBV7-2; clone size: .; J gene: TRBJ2-7; CDR3 protein: CASSLGGAVSYEQYF; CDR3 DNA: TGTGCCAGCAGCTTAGGTGGGGCGGTATCCTACGAGCAGTACTTC
D gene: .; V gene: TRBV2; clone size: few; J gene: TRBJ2-7; CDR3 protein: CASSETGVISYEQYF; CDR3 DNA: TGTGCCAGCAGTGAAACCGGGGTTATTTCCTACGAGCAGTACTTC
D gene: .; V gene: TRBV6-5; clone size: .; J gene: TRBJ1-5; CDR3 protein: CASSYTGTSQPQHF; CDR3 DNA: TGTGCCAGCAGTTACACAGGGACAAGTCAGCCCCAGCATTTT
D gene: .; V gene: TRBV11-2; clone size: .; J gene: TRBJ2-7; CDR3 protein: CASSLGTDYLLSYEQYF; CDR3 DNA: TGTGCCAGCAGCTTAGGGACGGACTACCTCCTCTCCTACGAGCAGTACTTC
D gene: .; V gene: TRBV28; clone size: .; J gene: TRBJ2-5; CDR3 protein: CASSLAGPLQETQYF; CDR3 DNA: TGTGCCAGCAGTTTAGCGGGACCCCTTCAAGAGACCCAGTACTTC
D gene: .; V gene: TRBV7-8; clone size: .; J gene: TRBJ2-1; CDR3 protein: CASSLEVGGSSYNEQFF; CDR3 DNA: TGTGCCAGCAGCTTGGAGGTGGGCGGTAGCTCCTACAATGAGCAGTTCTTC
D gene: .; V gene: TRBV30; clone size: few; J gene: TRBJ2-7; CDR3 protein: CAWSRGAYEQYF; CDR3 DNA: TGTGCCTGGAGCAGAGGAGCTTACGAGCAGTACTTC
D gene: TRBD2; V gene: TRBV6-1; clone size: few; J gene: TRBJ2-2; CDR3 protein: CASRGLAGATGELFF; CDR3 DNA: TGTGCCAGCAGGGGACTAGCGGGAGCAACCGGGGAGCTGTTTTTT
D gene: TRBD2; V gene: TRBV18; clone size: .; J gene: TRBJ2-1; CDR3 protein: CASSPGLSGAYNEQFF; CDR3 DNA: TGTGCCAGCTCACCGGGACTAAGCGGGGCCTACAATGAGCAGTTCTTC
D gene: .; V gene: TRBV27; clone size: .; J gene: TRBJ1-2; CDR3 protein: CASSHRTTRFYGYTF; CDR3 DNA: TGTGCCAGCAGTCACAGGACCACCCGCTTCTATGGCTACACCTTC
D gene: TRBD1; V gene: TRBV6-5; clone size: .; J gene: TRBJ1-1; CDR3 protein: CASSTPAGGNTEAFF; CDR3 DNA: TGTGCCAGCAGTACCCCGGCAGGGGGCAACACTGAAGCTTTCTTT
D gene: .; V gene: TRBV5-1; clone size: .; J gene: TRBJ1-6; CDR3 protein: CASSLTLQGRNSPLHF; CDR3 DNA: TGCGCCAGCAGCCTAACCCTCCAGGGCAGGAATTCACCCCTCCACTTT
D gene: .; V gene: TRBV10-3; clone size: few; J gene: TRBJ2-3; CDR3 protein: CAITSGGRTDTQYF; CDR3 DNA: TGTGCCATCACCTCCGGGGGTCGCACAGATACGCAGTATTTT
D gene: .; V gene: TRBV28; clone size: .; J gene: TRBJ2-2; CDR3 protein: CASLKVPGELFF; CDR3 DNA: TGTGCCAGCCTAAAAGTACCCGGGGAGCTGTTTTTT
D gene: TRBD1; V gene: TRBV4-1; clone size: .; J gene: TRBJ1-6; CDR3 protein: CASSHGQGSRNSPLHF; CDR3 DNA: TGCGCCAGCAGCCACGGACAGGGGAGTCGTAATTCACCCCTCCACTTT
D gene: .; V gene: TRBV4-1; clone size: many; J gene: TRBJ1-1; CDR3 protein: CASSQAGLLTEAFF; CDR3 DNA: TGCGCCAGCAGCCAAGCGGGACTACTCACTGAAGCTTTCTTT
D gene: TRBD1; V gene: TRBV4-2; clone size: .; J gene: TRBJ1-5; CDR3 protein: CASSSQGQGSNQPQHF; CDR3 DNA: TGTGCCAGCAGCTCCCAGGGACAGGGTAGCAATCAGCCCCAGCATTTT
D gene: .; V gene: TRBV19; clone size: few; J gene: TRBJ1-1; CDR3 protein: CASSIGGYTEAFF; CDR3 DNA: TGTGCCAGTAGTATAGGAGGTTACACTGAAGCTTTCTTT
D gene: TRBD1; V gene: TRBV6-4; clone size: .; J gene: TRBJ1-2; CDR3 protein: CASSTGGSGGYTF; CDR3 DNA: TGTGCCAGCAGTACAGGGGGCTCGGGTGGCTACACCTTC
D gene: .; V gene: TRBV28; clone size: .; J gene: TRBJ2-3; CDR3 protein: CASWGGRTTDTQYF; CDR3 DNA: TGTGCCAGCTGGGGGGGCAGAACCACAGATACGCAGTATTTT
D gene: .; V gene: TRBV12-1; clone size: few; J gene: TRBJ2-2; CDR3 protein: CASSFGTREETGELFF; CDR3 DNA: TGTGCCAGCAGCTTTGGGACCAGGGAAGAGACCGGGGAGCTGTTTTTT
D gene: TRBD2; V gene: TRBV28; clone size: .; J gene: TRBJ2-5; CDR3 protein: CASISTSGRAETQYF; CDR3 DNA: TGTGCCAGCATCTCGACTAGCGGGAGAGCAGAGACCCAGTACTTC
D gene: .; V gene: TRBV19; clone size: once; J gene: TRBJ1-5; CDR3 protein: CASSMTVNQPQHF; CDR3 DNA: TGTGCCAGTAGTATGACAGTCAATCAGCCCCAGCATTTT